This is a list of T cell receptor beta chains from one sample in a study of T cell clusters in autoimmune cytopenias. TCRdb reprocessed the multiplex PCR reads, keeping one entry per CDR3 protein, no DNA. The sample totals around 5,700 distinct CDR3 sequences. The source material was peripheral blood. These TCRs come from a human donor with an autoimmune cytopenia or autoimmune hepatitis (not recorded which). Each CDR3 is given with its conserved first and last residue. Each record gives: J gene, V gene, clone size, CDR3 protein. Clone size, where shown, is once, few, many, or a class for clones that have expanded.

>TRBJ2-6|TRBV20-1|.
CSARDPRQPNAGANVLTF
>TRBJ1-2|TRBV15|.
CATSLRVGVYGYTF
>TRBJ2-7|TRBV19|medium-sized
CASSSGILEQYF
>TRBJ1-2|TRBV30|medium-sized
CAWSLRVFLYGYTF
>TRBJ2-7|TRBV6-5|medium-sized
CASSYSWTSGGANEQYF
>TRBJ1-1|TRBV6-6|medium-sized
CASSFLRTEEAFF
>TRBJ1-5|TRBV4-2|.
CASSQAPTQPQHF
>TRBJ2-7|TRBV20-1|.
CSAQRGLNSFKGYEQYF
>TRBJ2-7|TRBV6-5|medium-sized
CASSYSILGPGGSYEQYF
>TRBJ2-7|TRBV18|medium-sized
CASSPGHAYEQYF
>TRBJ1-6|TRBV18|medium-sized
CASSPPLGSNSPLHF
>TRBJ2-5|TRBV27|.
CASSLSAAIQETQYF
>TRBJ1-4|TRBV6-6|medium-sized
CASSYGATNEKLFF
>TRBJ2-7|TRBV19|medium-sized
CASSIVPLGQGTYEQYF
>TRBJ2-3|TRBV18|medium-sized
CASSSLGTDTQYF
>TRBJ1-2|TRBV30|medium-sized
CAWTVGGDGYTF
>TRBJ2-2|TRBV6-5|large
CASSPATRFTGELFF
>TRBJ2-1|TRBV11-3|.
CASSGGGLYNEQFF
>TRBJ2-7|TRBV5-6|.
CASSATGIHEQYF
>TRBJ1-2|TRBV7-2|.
CASSLAGSGGYTF
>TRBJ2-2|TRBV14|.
CASSPFKNTGELFF
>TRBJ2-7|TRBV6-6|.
CASSDRGYEQYF
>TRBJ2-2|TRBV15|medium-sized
CATSRKTGDGSGELFF
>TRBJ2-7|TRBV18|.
CASSQQGIWNTYEQYF
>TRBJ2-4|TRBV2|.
CASSVNRALAKNIQYF
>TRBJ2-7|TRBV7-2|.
CASSSPDSYEQYF
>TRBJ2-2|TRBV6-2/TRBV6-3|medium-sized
CASSWSRGLNTGELFF
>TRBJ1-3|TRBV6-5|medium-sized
CASQGQGRNTIYF
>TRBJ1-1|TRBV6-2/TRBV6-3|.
CASSPGPRGLTEAFF
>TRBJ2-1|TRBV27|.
CASSPRGQGADEQFF
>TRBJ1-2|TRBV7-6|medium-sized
CASSVTGGHNYGYTF
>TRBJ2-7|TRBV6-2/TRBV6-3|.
CASSVWLARSYEQYF
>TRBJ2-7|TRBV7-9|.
CASSLDRSYEQYF
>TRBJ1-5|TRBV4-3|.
CASGGGSTPQHF
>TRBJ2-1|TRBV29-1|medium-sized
CSVVGLAGAHRHSYNEQFF
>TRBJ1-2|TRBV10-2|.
CASSEGGGYTF
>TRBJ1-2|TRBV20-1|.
CSASSPSGGDYGYTF
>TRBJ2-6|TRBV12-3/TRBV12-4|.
CASSFVSGANVLTF
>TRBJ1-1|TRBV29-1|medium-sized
CSVAGDRGVWNTEAFF
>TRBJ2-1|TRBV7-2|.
CASSRPSGGPYNEQFF
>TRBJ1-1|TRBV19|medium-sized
CASSILDRVNTEAFF
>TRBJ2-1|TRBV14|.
CASSLTHEQFF
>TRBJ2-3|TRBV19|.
CASRSPRDRTTDTQYF
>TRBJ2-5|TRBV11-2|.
CASSLQVFGAMETQYF
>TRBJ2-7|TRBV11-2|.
CASSWASGGDSYEQYF
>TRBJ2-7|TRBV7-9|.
CASSLAPGEGAYEQYF
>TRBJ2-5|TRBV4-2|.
CASSPEPDGETQYF
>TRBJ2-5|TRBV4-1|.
CASSQWDSQETQYF
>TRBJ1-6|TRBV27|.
CASSLGRNSPLHF
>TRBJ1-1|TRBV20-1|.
CSAHDSGTEAFF
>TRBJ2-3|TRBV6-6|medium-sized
CASSLGSGGRGTDTQYF
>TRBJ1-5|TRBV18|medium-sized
CASSRTPEGQPQHF
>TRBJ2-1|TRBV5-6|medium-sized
CASSPFGNSYNEQFF
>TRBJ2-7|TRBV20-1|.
CSARGGQSYEQYF
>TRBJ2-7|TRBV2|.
CASRRDRQSYEQYF
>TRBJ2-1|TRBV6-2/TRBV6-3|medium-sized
CASSYDLAGGGEQFF
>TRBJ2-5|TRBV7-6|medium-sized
CASSLNHSPQETQYF